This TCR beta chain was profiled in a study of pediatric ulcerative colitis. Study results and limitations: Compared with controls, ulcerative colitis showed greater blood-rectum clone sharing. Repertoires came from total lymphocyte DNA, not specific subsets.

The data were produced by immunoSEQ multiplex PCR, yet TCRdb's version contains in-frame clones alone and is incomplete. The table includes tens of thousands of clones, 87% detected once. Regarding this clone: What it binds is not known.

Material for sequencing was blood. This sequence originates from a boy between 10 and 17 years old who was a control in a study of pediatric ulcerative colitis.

The CDR3 spells CASSLRPGQGGNEQYF. The CDR3 DNA is TGCGCCAGCAGCCTCAGACCGGGACAGGGAGGAAACGAGCAGTACTTC. The chain uses TRBV4-1 and TRBJ2-7; 9 bases are shared with TRBD1. The CDR3 is 16 amino acids. The germline CDR1 and CDR2 sequences are MGHRA and YSYEKL. J lost 5 bases, V lost 4 bases, and 12 bases had no gene match.